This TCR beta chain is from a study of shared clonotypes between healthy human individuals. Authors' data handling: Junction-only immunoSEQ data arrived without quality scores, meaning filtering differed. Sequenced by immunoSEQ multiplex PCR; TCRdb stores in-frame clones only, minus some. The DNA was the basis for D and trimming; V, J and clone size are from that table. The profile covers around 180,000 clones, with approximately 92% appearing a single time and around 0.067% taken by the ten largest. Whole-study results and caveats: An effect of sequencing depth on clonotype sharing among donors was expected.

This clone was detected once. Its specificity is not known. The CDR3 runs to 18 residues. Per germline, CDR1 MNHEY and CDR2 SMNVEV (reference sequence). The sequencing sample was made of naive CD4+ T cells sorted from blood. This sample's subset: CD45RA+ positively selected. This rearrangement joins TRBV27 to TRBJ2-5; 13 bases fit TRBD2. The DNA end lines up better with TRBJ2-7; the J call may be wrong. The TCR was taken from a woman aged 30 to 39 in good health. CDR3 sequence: CASSLSGPRLAGGYEQYF. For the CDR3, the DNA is TGTGCCAGCAGTTTATCGGGCCCGAGACTAGCGGGAGGATACGAGCAGTACTTC.